This record looks at one TCR beta chain sequence and its context. Its target is unknown. This specimen comes from a study of cytomegalovirus exposure and HLA in healthy donors. Whole-study results and caveats: It has been reported that TCR beta sequences accurately predicted the HLA-A and HLA-B alleles of most subjects. A missense variant in DCLRE1C was later tied to TCR beta V- and J-gene trimming. Earlier analysis yielded a pattern in which most TCR beta V segments were productive about 90% or about 30% of the time. Most CMV-associated TCR beta chains were later found to appear HLA-restricted.

Germline CDR1 is SGHRS and CDR2 is YFSETQ. Germline trimming cut 3 bases from V and 2 bases from J; bases unmatched to any gene: 5. The CDR3 extends over 15 amino acids. The PCR had 60 Vbeta and 13 Jbeta primers. Measured with immunoSEQ multiplex PCR; TCRdb has only the in-frame clones, and not every one. The data contain around 130,000 clones, less than 80% of them singletons. The chain is built from TRBV5-1 and TRBJ2-7, with 10 bases that match TRBD1. Material for sequencing was PBMCs. The sequence was obtained from a middle-aged man in good health and CMV-seropositive. As DNA, the CDR3 is TGCGCCAGCAGCTGGACCGGGACAGGGGCCTACGAGCAGTACTTC. Residues: CASSWTGTGAYEQYF.